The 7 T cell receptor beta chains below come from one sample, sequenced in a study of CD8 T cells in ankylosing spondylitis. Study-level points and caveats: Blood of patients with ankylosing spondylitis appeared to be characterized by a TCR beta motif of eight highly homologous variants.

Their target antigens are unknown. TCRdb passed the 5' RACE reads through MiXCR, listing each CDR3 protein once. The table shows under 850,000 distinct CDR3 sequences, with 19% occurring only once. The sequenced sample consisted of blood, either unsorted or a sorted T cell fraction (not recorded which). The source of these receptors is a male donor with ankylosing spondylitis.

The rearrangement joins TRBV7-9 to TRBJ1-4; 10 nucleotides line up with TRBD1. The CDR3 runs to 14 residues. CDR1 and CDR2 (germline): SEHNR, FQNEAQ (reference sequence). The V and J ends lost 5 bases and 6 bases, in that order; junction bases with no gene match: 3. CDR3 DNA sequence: TGTGCCAGCAGCGTAGGGACAGGGGATGAAAAACTGTTTTTT. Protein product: CASSVGTGDEKLFF.

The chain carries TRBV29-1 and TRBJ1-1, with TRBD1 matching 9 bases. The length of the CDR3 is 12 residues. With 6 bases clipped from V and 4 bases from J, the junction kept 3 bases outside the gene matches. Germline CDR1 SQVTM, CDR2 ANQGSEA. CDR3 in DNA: TGCAGCGTCGGGACAGGGTTCACTGAAGCTTTCTTT. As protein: CSVGTGFTEAFF.

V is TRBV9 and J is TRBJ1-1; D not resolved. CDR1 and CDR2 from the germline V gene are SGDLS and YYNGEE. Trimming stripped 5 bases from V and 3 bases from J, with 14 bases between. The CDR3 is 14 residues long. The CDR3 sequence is CASSLGIDYTEAFF. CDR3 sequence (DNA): TGTGCCAGCAGTTTGGGCATTGACTACACTGAAGCTTTCTTT. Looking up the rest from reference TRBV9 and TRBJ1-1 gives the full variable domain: DSGVTQTPKHLITATGQRVTLRCSPRSGDLSVYWYQQSLDQGLQFLIQYYNGEERAKGNILERFSAQQFPDLHSELNLSSLELGDSALYFCASSLGIDYTEAFFGQGTRLTVV.

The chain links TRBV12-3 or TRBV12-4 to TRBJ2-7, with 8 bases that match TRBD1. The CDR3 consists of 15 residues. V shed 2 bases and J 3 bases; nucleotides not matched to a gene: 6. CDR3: CASSLFPQGDYEQYF. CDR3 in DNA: TGTGCCAGCAGTTTATTTCCACAGGGGGACTACGAGCAGTACTTC.

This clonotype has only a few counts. CDR3: CSAPKDGYTF. CDR3 DNA: TGCAGTGCCCCGAAGGATGGCTACACCTTC. J is TRBJ1-2 and V is TRBV20-1; no firm D call. Deletions cut 6 bases from V and 6 bases from J, with 8 bases between. Germline V CDR1 and CDR2: DFQATT, SNEGSKA (reference sequence). The length of the CDR3 is 10 residues.

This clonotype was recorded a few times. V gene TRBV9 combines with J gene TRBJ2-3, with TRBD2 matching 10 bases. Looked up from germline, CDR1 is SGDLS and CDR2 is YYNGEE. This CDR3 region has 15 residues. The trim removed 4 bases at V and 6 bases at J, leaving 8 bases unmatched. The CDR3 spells CASSLGLAVSDTQYF. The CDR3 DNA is TGTGCCAGCAGCCTCGGACTAGCGGTTTCCGATACGCAGTATTTT. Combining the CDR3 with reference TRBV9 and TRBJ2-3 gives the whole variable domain DSGVTQTPKHLITATGQRVTLRCSPRSGDLSVYWYQQSLDQGLQFLIQYYNGEERAKGNILERFSAQQFPDLHSELNLSSLELGDSALYFCASSLGLAVSDTQYFGPGTRLTVL.

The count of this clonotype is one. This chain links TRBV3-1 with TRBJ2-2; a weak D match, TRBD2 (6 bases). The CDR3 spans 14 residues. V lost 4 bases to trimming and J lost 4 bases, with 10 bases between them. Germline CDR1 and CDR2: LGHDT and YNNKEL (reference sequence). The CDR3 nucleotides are TGTGCCAGCAGCCGAGGACTATCCACCGGGGAGCTGTTTTTT. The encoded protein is CASSRGLSTGELFF.